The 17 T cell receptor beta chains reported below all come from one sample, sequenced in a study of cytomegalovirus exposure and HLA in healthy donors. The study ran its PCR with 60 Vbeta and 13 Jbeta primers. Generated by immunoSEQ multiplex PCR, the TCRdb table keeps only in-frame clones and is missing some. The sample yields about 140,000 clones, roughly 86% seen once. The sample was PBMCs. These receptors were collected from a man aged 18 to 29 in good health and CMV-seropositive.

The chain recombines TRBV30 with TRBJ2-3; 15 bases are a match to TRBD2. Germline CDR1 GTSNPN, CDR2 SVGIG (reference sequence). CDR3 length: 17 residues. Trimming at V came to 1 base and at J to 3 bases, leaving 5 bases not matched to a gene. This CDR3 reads CAWSDLGLAGGTDTQYF. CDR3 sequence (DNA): TGTGCCTGGAGTGACCTGGGACTAGCGGGAGGTACAGATACGCAGTATTTT.

CDR3 sequence reads: CASSMRTGSDTQYF. In nucleotides, the CDR3 is TGTGCCAGTAGTATGAGGACAGGGTCAGATACGCAGTATTTT. This chain uses TRBV19 with TRBJ2-3; 8 bases agree with TRBD1. Looked up from germline, CDR1 is LNHDA and CDR2 is SQIVND (reference sequence). The CDR3 covers 14 residues. V lost 3 bases, J lost 4 bases, and 3 bases stayed unmatched.

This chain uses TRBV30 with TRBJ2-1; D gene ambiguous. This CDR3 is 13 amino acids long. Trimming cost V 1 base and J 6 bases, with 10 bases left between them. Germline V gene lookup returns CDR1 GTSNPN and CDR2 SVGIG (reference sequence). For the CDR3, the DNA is TGTGCCTGGAGTGCGGGTTTGGGCAATGAGCAGTTCTTC. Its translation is CAWSAGLGNEQFF.

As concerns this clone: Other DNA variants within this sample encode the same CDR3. Here the CDR3 reads CASRWTGNDGYEQYF. The CDR3 nucleotides are TGCGCCAGCAGATGGACGGGGAACGATGGCTACGAGCAGTACTTC. V is TRBV5-1 and J is TRBJ2-7, with D perhaps TRBD2 (5 bases). Per germline, CDR1 SGHRS and CDR2 YFSETQ. The V end lost 5 bases, the J end lost 3 bases, and 18 bases lay between the germline ends. The CDR3 has 15 residues.

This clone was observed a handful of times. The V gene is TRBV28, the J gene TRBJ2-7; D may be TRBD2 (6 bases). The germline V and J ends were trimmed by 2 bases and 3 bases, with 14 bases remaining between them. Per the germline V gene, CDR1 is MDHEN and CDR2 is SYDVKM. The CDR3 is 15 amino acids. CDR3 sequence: CASSLLAYPGYEQYF. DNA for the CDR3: TGTGCCAGCAGTTTACTAGCGTATCCGGGCTACGAGCAGTACTTC.

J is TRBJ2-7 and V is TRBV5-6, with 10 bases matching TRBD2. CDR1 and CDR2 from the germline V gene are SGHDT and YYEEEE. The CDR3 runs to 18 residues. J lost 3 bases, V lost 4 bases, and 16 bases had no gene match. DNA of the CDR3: TGTGCCAGCAGCGTATCTAGCGGGAGAGTCCCACGCGGCTACGAGCAGTACTTC. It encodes CASSVSSGRVPRGYEQYF.

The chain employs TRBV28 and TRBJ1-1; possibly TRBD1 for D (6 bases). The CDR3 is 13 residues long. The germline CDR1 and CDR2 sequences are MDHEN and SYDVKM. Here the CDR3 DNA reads TGTGCGTGTCAGGGGCGCATGAACACTGAAGCTTTCTTT. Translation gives CACQGRMNTEAFF.

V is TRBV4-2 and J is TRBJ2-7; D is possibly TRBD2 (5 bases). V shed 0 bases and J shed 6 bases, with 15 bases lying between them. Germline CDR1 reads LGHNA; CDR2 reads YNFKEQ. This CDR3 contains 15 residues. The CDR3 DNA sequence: TGTGCCAGCAGCCAAGACCGGGATAGGCGGAGCGAGCAGTACTTC. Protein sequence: CASSQDRDRRSEQYF.

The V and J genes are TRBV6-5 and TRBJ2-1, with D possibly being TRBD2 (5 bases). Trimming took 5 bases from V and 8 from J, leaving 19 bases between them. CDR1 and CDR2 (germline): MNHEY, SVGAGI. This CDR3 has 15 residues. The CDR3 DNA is TGTGCCAGCAGTGCCCGAACTAGTGGCGCGGATGAGCAGTTCTTC. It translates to CASSARTSGADEQFF.

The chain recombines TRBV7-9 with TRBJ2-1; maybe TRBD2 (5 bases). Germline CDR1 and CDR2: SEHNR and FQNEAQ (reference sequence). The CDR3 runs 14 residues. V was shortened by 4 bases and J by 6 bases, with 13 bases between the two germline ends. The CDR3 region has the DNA TGTGCCAGCAGCTCCTTACTAGAGGGCAATGAGCAGTTCTTC. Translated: CASSSLLEGNEQFF.

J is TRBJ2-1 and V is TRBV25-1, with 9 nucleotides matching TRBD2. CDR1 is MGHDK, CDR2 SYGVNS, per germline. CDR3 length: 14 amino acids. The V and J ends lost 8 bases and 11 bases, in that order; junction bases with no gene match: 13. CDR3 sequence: CASERGGRAMKQFF. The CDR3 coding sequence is TGTGCCAGCGAACGGGGCGGGAGGGCAATGAAGCAGTTCTTC.

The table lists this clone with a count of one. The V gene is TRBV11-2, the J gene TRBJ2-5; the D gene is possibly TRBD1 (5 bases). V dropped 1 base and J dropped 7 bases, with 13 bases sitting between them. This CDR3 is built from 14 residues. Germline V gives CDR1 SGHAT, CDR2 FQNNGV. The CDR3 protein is CASSLGAGSGTQYF. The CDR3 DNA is TGTGCCAGCAGCTTAGGAGCAGGGTCGGGGACCCAGTACTTC. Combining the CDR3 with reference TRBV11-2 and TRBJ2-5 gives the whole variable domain EAGVAQSPRYKIIEKRQSVAFWCNPISGHATLYWYQQILGQGPKLLIQFQNNGVVDDSQLPKDRFSAERLKGVDSTLKIQPAKLEDSAVYLCASSLGAGSGTQYFGPGTRLLVL.

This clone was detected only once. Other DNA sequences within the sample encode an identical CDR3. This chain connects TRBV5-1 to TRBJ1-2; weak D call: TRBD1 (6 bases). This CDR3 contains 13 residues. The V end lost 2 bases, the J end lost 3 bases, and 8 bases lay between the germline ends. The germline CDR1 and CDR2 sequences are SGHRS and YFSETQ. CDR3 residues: CASSLEGDYGYTF. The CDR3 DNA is TGCGCCAGCAGCTTAGAGGGGGACTATGGCTACACCTTC.

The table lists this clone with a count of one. The CDR3: CASSKAPALAVDGPWRNEQFF. CDR3 sequence (DNA): TGCGCCAGCAGCAAAGCGCCAGCGTTAGCGGTTGACGGGCCGTGGCGAAATGAGCAGTTCTTC. The rearrangement links TRBV4-1 to TRBJ2-1, with D perhaps TRBD2 (6 bases). Looked up from germline, CDR1 is MGHRA and CDR2 is YSYEKL. The CDR3 extends over 21 amino acids. V lost 5 bases, J lost 7 bases, and 36 bases lay in between.

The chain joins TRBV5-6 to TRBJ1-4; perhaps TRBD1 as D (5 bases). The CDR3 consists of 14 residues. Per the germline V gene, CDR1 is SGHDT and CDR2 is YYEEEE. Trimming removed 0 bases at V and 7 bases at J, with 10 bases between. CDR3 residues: CASSLVRGGEKLFF. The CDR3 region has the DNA TGTGCCAGCAGCTTGGTTCGGGGGGGTGAAAAACTGTTTTTT.

The CDR3 coding sequence is TGTGCCAGCAGCCCCGACAGGGATGAGCAGTACTTC. Translation gives CASSPDRDEQYF. The chain employs TRBV27 and TRBJ2-7; 7 bases line up with TRBD1. With 6 bases clipped from V and 7 bases from J, the junction kept 6 bases outside the gene matches. CDR1 MNHEY and CDR2 SMNVEV come from the germline V gene (reference sequence). This CDR3 has 12 amino acids.

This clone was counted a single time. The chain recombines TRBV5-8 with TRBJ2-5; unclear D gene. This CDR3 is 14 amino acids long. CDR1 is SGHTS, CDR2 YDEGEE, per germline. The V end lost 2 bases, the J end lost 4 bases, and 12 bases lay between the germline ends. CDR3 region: CASSFGQSIETQYF. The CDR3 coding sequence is TGTGCCAGCAGCTTTGGGCAGTCAATAGAGACCCAGTACTTC.